This T cell receptor beta chain was captured in a study of T cell repertoires in cytomegalovirus infection. As for the study in general: Alongside well-studied HLA-B-restricted CMV epitopes, recently identified HLA-C-restricted CMV epitopes were also used. Matching HLA type, along with CMV infection, was indicated by public TCR beta signatures. Study-level points and caveats: There were carriers of CMV plus the relevant HLA, and cumulative public TCR beta family frequency identified them.

By share, this clonotype ranks as medium-sized. Its cognate antigen is unknown. The CDR3 runs to 15 residues. Germline values: CDR1 SGHVS, CDR2 FQNEAQ. V was clipped by 0 bases and J by 3 bases; unmatched bases: 3. In TCRdb, the reads were re-called with MiXCR into one record per CDR3 protein. The sample records tens of thousands of distinct CDR3 sequences, more than 20% being singletons. This clonotype originated in a human donor in good health (CMV status not recorded). Some clones in this sample may be carry-over from other donors' samples. The chain is built from TRBV7-8 and TRBJ2-3; TRBD2 agrees at 7 bases. The source material was CD8+ T cells from cultured PBMCs, sampled from culture after CMV antigen stimulation. The CDR3 DNA follows: TGTGCCAGCAGCTTAGCGGGGACTATGACAGATACGCAGTATTTT. Protein product: CASSLAGTMTDTQYF.